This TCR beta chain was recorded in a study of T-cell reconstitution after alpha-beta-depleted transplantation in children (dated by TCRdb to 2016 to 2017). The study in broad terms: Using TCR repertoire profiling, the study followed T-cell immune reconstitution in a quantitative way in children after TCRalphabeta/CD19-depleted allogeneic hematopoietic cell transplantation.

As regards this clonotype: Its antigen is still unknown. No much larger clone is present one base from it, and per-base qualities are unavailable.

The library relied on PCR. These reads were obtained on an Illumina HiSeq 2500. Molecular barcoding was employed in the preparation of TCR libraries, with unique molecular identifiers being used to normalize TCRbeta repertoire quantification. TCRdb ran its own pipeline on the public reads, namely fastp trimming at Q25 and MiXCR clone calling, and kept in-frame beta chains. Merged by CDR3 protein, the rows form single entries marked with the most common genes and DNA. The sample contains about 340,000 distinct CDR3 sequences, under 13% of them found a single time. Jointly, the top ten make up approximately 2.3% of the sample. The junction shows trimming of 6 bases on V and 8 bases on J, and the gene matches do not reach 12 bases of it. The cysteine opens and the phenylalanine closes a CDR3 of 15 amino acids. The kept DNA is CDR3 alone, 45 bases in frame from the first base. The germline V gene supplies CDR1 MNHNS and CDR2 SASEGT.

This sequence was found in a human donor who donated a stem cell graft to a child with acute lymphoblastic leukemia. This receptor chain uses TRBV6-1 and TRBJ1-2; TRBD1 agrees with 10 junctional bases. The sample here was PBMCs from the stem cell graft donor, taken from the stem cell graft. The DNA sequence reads TGTGCCAGCAGCCCCGGGGACAGGGGTCGACGGGGCTACACCTTC. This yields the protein CASSPGDRGRRGYTF.